The rows below give T cell receptor beta chains drawn from one sample of a study of cytomegalovirus exposure and HLA in healthy donors. TCRdb's copy holds only in-frame clones and misses some; the assay was immunoSEQ multiplex PCR. Of 150,000 to 200,000 clones listed, around 92% were seen once; the top ten hold over 9%. The specimen sequenced was PBMCs. These receptors all come from a young woman in good health and CMV-seropositive. The CDR3 runs from the conserved cysteine through the conserved F or W. A D gene is named only where the DNA matches it firmly. Expanded clones are given a class, and other clones once, few, many or no size at all.

>TRBD1|NA|TRBV30|TRBJ2-7
CAWSGTAYEQYF
TGTGCCTGGAGCGGGACAGCCTACGAGCAGTACTTC
>TRBD2|NA|TRBV5-1|TRBJ2-2
CASSLLAGAITGELFF
TGCGCCAGCAGCCTACTAGCGGGAGCAATAACCGGGGAGCTGTTTTTT
>TRBD1|NA|TRBV9|TRBJ2-3
CASSFRTGLGDTQYF
TGTGCCAGCAGCTTTCGGACAGGGCTAGGAGATACGCAGTATTTT
>NA|NA|TRBV4-1|TRBJ1-1
CASSHPRGGTNTEAFF
TGCGCCAGCAGCCACCCCCGCGGGGGGACGAACACTGAAGCTTTCTTT
>TRBD1|NA|TRBV30|TRBJ2-1
CAWTKGAAGGEQFF
TGTGCCTGGACGAAGGGGGCCGCTGGGGGTGAGCAGTTCTTC
>NA|NA|TRBV7-8|TRBJ1-4
CASSPVGGQNEKLFF
TGTGCCAGCAGCCCTGTCGGGGGGCAGAATGAAAAACTGTTTTTT
>TRBD1|few|TRBV18|TRBJ1-1
CASSFSTGGDTEAFF
TGTGCCAGCTCATTCTCGACAGGGGGGGACACTGAAGCTTTCTTT
>TRBD1|NA|TRBV30|TRBJ2-1
CAWETGTDLSYNEQFF
TGTGCCTGGGAAACGGGGACAGATCTCTCCTACAATGAGCAGTTCTTC
>TRBD1|once|TRBV25-1|TRBJ1-5
CASSSQGQGANQPQHF
TGTGCCAGCAGTAGCCAGGGACAGGGGGCTAATCAGCCCCAGCATTTT
>TRBD1|NA|TRBV5-1|TRBJ1-4
CASSQGQTTNEKLFF
TGCGCCAGCAGCCAGGGACAGACAACTAATGAAAAACTGTTTTTT
>TRBD2|NA|TRBV7-9|TRBJ2-1
CASSPRLAGGPPNEQFF
TGTGCCAGCAGCCCCCGCCTAGCGGGAGGGCCCCCCAATGAGCAGTTCTTC
>TRBD2|NA|TRBV7-9|TRBJ2-1
CASSLAVGGKNEQFF
TGTGCCAGCAGCTTAGCGGTGGGGGGGAAGAATGAGCAGTTCTTC
>TRBD2|NA|TRBV4-3|TRBJ2-3
CASSQEISGSGTDTQYF
TGCGCCAGCAGCCAAGAGATTAGCGGGAGTGGGACAGATACGCAGTATTTT
>NA|NA|TRBV6-1|TRBJ2-7
CASSDLGGTYEQYF
TGTGCCAGCAGTGACCTCGGGGGTACCTACGAGCAGTACTTC
>TRBD1|NA|TRBV10-3|TRBJ2-7
CAISDRDRGLSYEQYF
TGTGCCATCAGTGATAGGGACAGGGGGCTTTCCTACGAGCAGTACTTC
>NA|NA|TRBV7-9|TRBJ1-2
CASSLAWTDNYGYTF
TGTGCCAGCAGCTTAGCTTGGACTGACAACTATGGCTACACCTTC
>TRBD1|NA|TRBV18|TRBJ2-7
CASSLLTGAYEQYF
TGTGCCAGCTCACTGCTGACAGGGGCCTACGAGCAGTACTTC
>NA|NA|TRBV2|TRBJ1-1
CASRGDMNTEAFF
TGTGCCAGCAGAGGGGATATGAACACTGAAGCTTTCTTT
>TRBD1|once|TRBV9|TRBJ2-1
CASSPRGQLDNEQFF
TGTGCCAGCAGCCCTAGGGGGCAGCTTGACAATGAGCAGTTCTTC
>TRBD1|NA|TRBV11-3|TRBJ2-2
CASSLDNIRQGVGTGELFF
TGTGCCAGCAGCTTAGATAACATCCGACAGGGGGTAGGCACCGGGGAGCTGTTTTTT
>TRBD1|few|TRBV4-2|TRBJ1-5
CASSPRDSVNQPQHF
TGTGCCAGCAGCCCCCGGGACAGCGTCAATCAGCCCCAGCATTTT
>TRBD1|NA|TRBV28|TRBJ1-4
CASTTSWGQAHLGEKLFF
TGTGCCAGCACCACGAGCTGGGGACAGGCCCATCTCGGTGAAAAACTGTTTTTT
>NA|NA|TRBV12-5|TRBJ1-2
CASGLSSGTLSYGYTF
TGTGCTAGTGGCCTCTCTTCCGGGACACTTAGCTATGGCTACACCTTC
>NA|NA|TRBV6-5|TRBJ1-2
CASIGQGSRGYTF
TGTGCCAGCATCGGTCAGGGGAGTAGGGGCTACACCTTC
>NA|NA|TRBV11-3|TRBJ2-5
CASSYSPETQYF
TGTGCCAGCAGCTACTCCCCGGAGACCCAGTACTTC
>NA|NA|TRBV12-5|TRBJ2-3
CASGLGGWGSSTDTQYF
TGTGCTAGTGGTTTGGGAGGGTGGGGATCTAGCACAGATACGCAGTATTTT
>TRBD2|NA|TRBV19|TRBJ2-1
CASSIDREGNEQFF
TGTGCCAGTAGTATAGACAGGGAGGGCAATGAGCAGTTCTTC
>NA|NA|TRBV6-9|TRBJ1-1
CASSSRSVVAAFF
TGTGCCAGCAGTTCCAGGTCAGTCGTTGCGGCTTTCTTT
>TRBD2|NA|TRBV11-3|TRBJ2-3
CASSFSSGRRTDTQYF
TGTGCCAGCAGCTTTAGCAGCGGGAGAAGGACAGATACGCAGTATTTT
>TRBD2|NA|TRBV9|TRBJ2-1
CASSVAGGSSYNEQFF
TGTGCCAGCAGCGTAGCGGGCGGGAGCTCCTACAATGAGCAGTTCTTC
>TRBD1|once|TRBV2|TRBJ1-1
CASSAGQGAVTEAFF
TGTGCCAGCAGCGCCGGACAGGGGGCCGTCACTGAAGCTTTCTTT
>NA|NA|TRBV15|TRBJ2-7
CATSQQGRYEQYF
TGTGCCACCAGTCAACAGGGCCGCTACGAGCAGTACTTC
>TRBD2|NA|TRBV15|TRBJ2-7
CATSRGERTSRTYEQYF
TGTGCCACCAGCCGAGGAGAACGGACTAGCCGAACCTACGAGCAGTACTTC
>NA|NA|TRBV6-6|TRBJ2-5
CASSYGSVGQETQYF
TGTGCCAGCAGTTACGGTAGCGTGGGCCAAGAGACCCAGTACTTC
>NA|NA|TRBV29-1|TRBJ2-7
CSVYTGVASYEQYF
TGCAGCGTTTATACAGGTGTGGCCTCCTACGAGCAGTACTTC
>TRBD2|NA|TRBV7-3|TRBJ2-1
CASSLGLAGSYNEQFF
TGTGCCAGCAGCTTAGGACTAGCGGGATCCTACAATGAGCAGTTCTTC
>NA|NA|TRBV19|TRBJ1-5
CASTPRGQPQPQHF
TGTGCCAGTACTCCTAGGGGACAACCCCAGCCCCAGCATTTT
>TRBD2|once|TRBV5-1|TRBJ2-1
CASSLARLAGGGEQFF
TGCGCCAGCAGCTTGGCCCGGCTAGCGGGAGGGGGTGAGCAGTTCTTC
>TRBD2|NA|TRBV5-1|TRBJ2-1
CASSLGLAGGEQFF
TGCGCCAGCAGCCTTGGACTAGCGGGAGGAGAGCAGTTCTTC
>TRBD2|NA|TRBV5-1|TRBJ2-2
CASKVGLAGGPGTGELFF
TGCGCCAGCAAGGTTGGACTAGCGGGAGGGCCTGGCACCGGGGAGCTGTTTTTT
>TRBD1|NA|TRBV9|TRBJ2-2
CASSYASGTDTGELFF
TGTGCCAGCAGCTATGCCTCCGGGACAGACACCGGGGAGCTGTTTTTT
>NA|NA|TRBV19|TRBJ1-5
CASRRSGISNQPQHF
TGTGCCAGTAGACGGTCCGGGATTAGCAATCAGCCCCAGCATTTT
>NA|NA|TRBV10-3|TRBJ1-4
CAISESTMVKLFF
TGTGCCATCAGTGAGTCGACAATGGTAAAACTGTTTTTT
>NA|once|TRBV6-4|TRBJ1-2
CASSEGREWGYTF
TGTGCCAGCAGTGAAGGCAGGGAATGGGGCTACACCTTC
>TRBD2|NA|TRBV4-2|TRBJ2-3
CASSQDWGGLAVPTDTQYF
TGTGCCAGCAGCCAAGATTGGGGGGGACTAGCGGTCCCCACAGATACGCAGTATTTT
>NA|NA|TRBV30|TRBJ1-2
CAWNGQGSSNF
TGTGCCTGGAACGGGCAGGGCTCCTCTAACTTC
>TRBD1|NA|TRBV18|TRBJ1-1
CASSPPDRAGTEAFF
TGTGCCAGCTCACCACCGGACAGGGCTGGCACTGAAGCTTTCTTT
>NA|once|TRBV28|TRBJ1-5
CASSLPNTGRLRNNQPQHF
TGTGCCAGCAGTTTACCGAACACAGGGCGACTACGGAACAATCAGCCCCAGCATTTT
>NA|NA|TRBV5-1|TRBJ1-1
CASRPVGGATNTEAFF
TGCGCCAGCAGACCCGTGGGAGGAGCCACGAACACTGAAGCTTTCTTT
>TRBD2|NA|TRBV5-1|TRBJ2-1
CASSFIAGGPNEQFF
TGCGCCAGCAGCTTCATAGCGGGAGGGCCAAATGAGCAGTTCTTC
>TRBD1|NA|TRBV2|TRBJ2-1
CASSVDRGTYNEQFF
TGTGCCAGCAGTGTCGACAGGGGCACCTACAATGAGCAGTTCTTC
>TRBD1|few|TRBV10-3|TRBJ2-2
CAISVGQGGTGELFF
TGTGCCATCAGTGTGGGACAGGGGGGCACCGGGGAGCTGTTTTTT
>NA|NA|TRBV7-9|TRBJ2-7
CASSLDRAVYEQYF
TGTGCCAGCAGCTTAGACAGGGCTGTTTACGAGCAGTACTTC
>NA|NA|TRBV27|TRBJ2-3
CASTTDGADTQYF
TGTGCCAGCACAACCGACGGGGCAGATACGCAGTATTTT
>NA|NA|TRBV29-1|TRBJ2-2
CSVLNTGELFF
TGCAGCGTTCTAAACACCGGGGAGCTGTTTTTT
>NA|once|TRBV14|TRBJ2-2
CASSHLTGELFF
TGTGCCAGCAGCCACCTCACCGGGGAGCTGTTTTTT
>NA|NA|TRBV27|TRBJ2-6
CASREFGANVLTF
TGTGCCAGCAGGGAGTTTGGGGCCAACGTCCTGACTTTC
>TRBD2|NA|TRBV7-7|TRBJ2-2
CASSLSVSGSQSTGELFF
TGTGCTAGCAGCTTAAGTGTTAGCGGGAGTCAAAGCACCGGGGAGCTGTTTTTT
>TRBD1|NA|TRBV6-1|TRBJ2-1
CASRRGTGGYNEQFF
TGTGCCAGCAGGAGGGGGACAGGGGGATACAATGAGCAGTTCTTC